The clone carrying this T cell receptor (beta chain) occurred a few times. Its antigen remains unknown. This sample also contains other DNA sequences that code for the same CDR3. Isolated RNA was reverse transcribed in full, so expressed TCRB transcripts were sequenced. Here immunoSEQ multiplex PCR was the method, and the copy in TCRdb shows in-frame clones only, minus some. The data show about 700,000 clones, with around 15% seen just once and about 0.02% held by the top ten. These data originate in a study of beta chain features in type 1 diabetes. Looking at the study overall: Age, gender and cell yields were alike across patients and healthy donors. Points from the study as a whole: Patients showed naive, central memory and Treg TCRB repertoires that appeared more similar than those of healthy donors. When Type 1 diabetes patients were examined, their TCRB CDR3s proved moderately but significantly shorter in all four CD4+ subsets. Highly expressing activated T cells could be over-counted with a cDNA template.

The V end lost 0 bases, the J end lost 0 bases, and 6 bases lay between the germline ends. This CDR3 spans 14 amino acids. Germline V CDR1 and CDR2: SGDLS, YYNGEE. This TCR came from a young man with type 1 diabetes. The gene calls are TRBV9 and TRBJ1-1; D not certain. The specimen sequenced was naive CD4+ T cells from blood. CDR3 sequence reads: CASSVVGVNTEAFF. The DNA for the CDR3 is TGTGCCAGCAGCGTAGTCGGGGTGAACACTGAAGCTTTCTTT. The full variable domain, in which reference TRBV9 and TRBJ1-1 provide the parts outside the CDR3, is DSGVTQTPKHLITATGQRVTLRCSPRSGDLSVYWYQQSLDQGLQFLIQYYNGEERAKGNILERFSAQQFPDLHSELNLSSLELGDSALYFCASSVVGVNTEAFFGQGTRLTVV.